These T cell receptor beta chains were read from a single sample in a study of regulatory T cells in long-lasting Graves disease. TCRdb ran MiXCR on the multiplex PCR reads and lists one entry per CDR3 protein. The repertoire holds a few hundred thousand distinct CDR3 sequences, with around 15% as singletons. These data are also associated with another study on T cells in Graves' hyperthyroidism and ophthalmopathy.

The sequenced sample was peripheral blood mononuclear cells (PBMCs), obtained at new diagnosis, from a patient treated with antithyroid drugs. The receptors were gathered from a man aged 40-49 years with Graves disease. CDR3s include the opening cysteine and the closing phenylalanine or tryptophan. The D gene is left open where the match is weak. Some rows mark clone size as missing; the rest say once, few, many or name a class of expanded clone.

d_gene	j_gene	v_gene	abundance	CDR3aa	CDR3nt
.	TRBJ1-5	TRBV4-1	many	CASSQEGKSRSQPQHF	TGCGCCAGCAGCCAAGAGGGTAAAAGTCGATCTCAGCCCCAGCATTTT
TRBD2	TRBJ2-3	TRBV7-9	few	CASQGLAGGPNTQYF	TGTGCCAGCCAAGGACTAGCGGGGGGGCCTAATACGCAGTATTTT
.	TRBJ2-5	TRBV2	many	CASSPGPMATQYF	TGTGCCAGCAGCCCCGGGCCCATGGCGACCCAGTACTTC
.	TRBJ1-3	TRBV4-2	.	CASSQKWQTGRTGNTIYF	TGTGCCAGCAGCCAAAAATGGCAAACAGGGAGGACTGGAAACACCATATATTTT
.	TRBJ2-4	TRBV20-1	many	CSAREVAKNIQYF	TGCAGTGCTCGAGAGGTAGCCAAAAACATTCAGTACTTC
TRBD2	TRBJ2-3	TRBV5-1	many	CASSSGLAGTRLNTDTQYF	TGCGCCAGCAGCTCGGGACTAGCGGGGACTCGGCTCAACACAGATACGCAGTATTTT
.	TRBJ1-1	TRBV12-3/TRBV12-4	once	CASSQATQGTEAFF	TGTGCCAGCAGTCAAGCCACGCAGGGCACTGAAGCTTTCTTT
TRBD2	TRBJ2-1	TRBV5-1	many	CASSLGTSGAVFIEQFF	TGCGCCAGCAGCTTGGGGACTAGCGGAGCGGTTTTTATTGAGCAGTTCTTC
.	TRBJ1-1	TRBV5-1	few	CASSLSGTSNTEAFF	TGCGCCAGCAGCTTGTCTGGGACATCGAACACTGAAGCTTTCTTT
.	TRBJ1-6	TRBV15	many	CATSRTGESPLHF	TGTGCCACCAGCAGAACGGGGGAGTCACCCCTCCACTTT
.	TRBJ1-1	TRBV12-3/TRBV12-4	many	CATADGLNTEAFF	TGTGCCACCGCGGACGGATTGAACACTGAAGCTTTCTTT
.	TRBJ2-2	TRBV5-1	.	CASSGRVSGELFF	TGCGCCAGCAGCGGCAGGGTTTCCGGGGAGCTGTTTTTT
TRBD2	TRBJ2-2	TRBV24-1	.	CATSDAGTSGGHGELFF	TGTGCCACCAGTGACGCTGGGACTAGCGGGGGCCACGGGGAGCTGTTTTTT
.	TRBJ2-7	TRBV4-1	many	CASSQDWGHLDEQYF	TGCGCCAGCAGCCAAGATTGGGGACACCTCGACGAGCAGTACTTC
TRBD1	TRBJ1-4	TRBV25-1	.	CASSDPAGTGGVANEKLFF	TGTGCCAGCAGTGACCCAGCCGGGACAGGGGGCGTTGCTAATGAAAAACTGTTTTTT
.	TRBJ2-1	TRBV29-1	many	CSVGQDYNEQFF	TGCAGCGTTGGACAGGATTACAATGAGCAGTTCTTC
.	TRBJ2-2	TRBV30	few	CAWSVETGELFF	TGTGCCTGGAGTGTTGAGACCGGGGAGCTGTTTTTT
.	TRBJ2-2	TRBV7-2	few	CASSSHFGPGTGELFF	TGTGCCAGCAGCTCCCACTTCGGACCTGGCACCGGGGAGCTGTTTTTT
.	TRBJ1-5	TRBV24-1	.	CATSGVQENQPQHF	TGTGCCACCAGTGGCGTACAGGAAAATCAGCCCCAGCATTTT
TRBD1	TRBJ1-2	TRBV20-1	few	CSASNRGYYGYTF	TGCAGTGCTAGTAACAGGGGGTACTATGGCTACACCTTC
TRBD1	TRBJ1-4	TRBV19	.	CASSIRDSNEKLFF	TGTGCCAGTAGTATCCGGGACAGCAATGAAAAACTGTTTTTT
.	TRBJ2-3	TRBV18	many	CASSPLGSTDTQYF	TGTGCCAGCAGTCCCCTGGGGAGCACAGATACGCAGTATTTT
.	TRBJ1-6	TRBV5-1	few	CASSLGGLGESPLHF	TGCGCCAGCAGCTTGGGGGGCCTTGGGGAATCACCCCTCCACTTT
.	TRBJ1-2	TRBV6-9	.	CASSYSRGLGGYTF	TGTGCCAGCAGTTACTCTCGGGGGCTGGGTGGCTACACCTTC